This T cell receptor beta chain was recorded in a study of cytomegalovirus exposure and HLA in healthy donors. The data were produced by immunoSEQ multiplex PCR, yet TCRdb's version contains in-frame clones alone and is incomplete. This table has around 150,000 clones, 85% appearing once. Remarks on this clone: Antigen unknown.

Overall study findings and caveats: In vitro work confirmed that a few CMV-associated chains recognize CMV antigens. TCR beta chains numbering some 150 were designated cytomegalovirus-associated.

Trimming cost V 4 bases and J 4 bases, with 16 bases left between them. In germline, CDR1 is MNHNS, CDR2 SASEGT. The length of the CDR3 is 15 residues. Sequenced material: PBMCs. The J gene is TRBJ1-1, the V gene TRBV6-1; TRBD1 is a possible D gene (6 bases). The TCR comes from a young man in good health and CMV-seropositive. CDR3 in DNA: TGTGCCAGCAGTGTTGGGGGGGGCGGGTCCACTGAAGCTTTCTTT. Translating it yields CASSVGGGGSTEAFF.